This TCR beta chain came from a study of blood T cell repertoires in COVID-19. V was clipped by 4 bases and J by 2 bases, with 9 bases between them. Germline CDR1 SGHTA, CDR2 FQGNSA. The CDR3 runs 13 residues. Assay: immunoSEQ multiplex PCR; the TCRdb copy retains only in-frame clones and omits some. The sample holds around 320,000 clones, around 89% seen once. The TCR originated in a young woman with acute COVID-19. The sample was PBMCs or T cells enriched from blood (not recorded which). V usage is TRBV7-2 and J usage is TRBJ2-7, with TRBD1 as a possible D gene (5 bases). As DNA, the CDR3 is TGTGCCAGCAGCTCAGGGTACCCCTACGAGCAGTACTTC. This codes for CASSSGYPYEQYF.